This T cell receptor beta chain originates from a study of molecular identifiers for immune sequencing clone quantification (dated by TCRdb to 2016 to 2018). About the full investigation: For a replicate experiment, the RNA from either about 20,000 or 100,000 naive CD8 T cells was divided into five aliquots, and four of those aliquots went on to sequencing. This methods study used CD8 T cells to benchmark TCR RNA copy counting and molecular-identifier clustering-based TCR repertoire sequencing (MIDCIRS).

Libraries of naive CD8 T cells were generated from about 21,000 to 970,000 sorted cells, with 10%, 30% or 50% of the purified RNA used. Naive CD8 T cells were FACS-sorted as CD8+CD4-CCR7+CD45RA+ on a BD FACSAria II into RLT Plus buffer. Detection sensitivity was tested by spiking Jurkat RNA equal to about eleven TCR copies' worth into samples containing roughly 19,000-1,000,000 naive CD8 T cells. Enrichment of CD8 T cells was performed with RosetteSep CD8+ T Cell Enrichment Cocktail and Ficoll-Paque, after which ACK red cell lysis was carried out. As regards this clonotype: Its antigen remains undetermined. A much larger clonotype is one base distant, so this may be a read error.

General findings and caveats noted by the study authors: Modeling gave about three recovered TCR RNA copies per cell versus about 10 by digital PCR, implying approximately 30% capture efficiency. When barcode sub-clustering was omitted, TCR diversity was inflated by chimeric consensus sequences, with chimeras reaching as high as 47%. Spiked-in Jurkat TCR RNA equivalent to a single cell was reported to be detectable even among one million naive CD8 T cells. Naive libraries contained spiked-in Jurkat TCR RNA (roughly 10 copies' worth), which is not part of the donor repertoire. The sizes of highly expanded clones could end up underestimated when identical TCR molecules share a barcode. In CMV-specific effector cells, clones with more than 20 RNA copies accounted for over 99% of molecules, whereas in naive cells such clones accounted for under 1%.

Receptors were amplified or captured by PCR. Sequencing relied on a NextSeq 500. Bulk TCR libraries were generated as previously described, with the TCR primers listed in Table S5 used. The Qiagen AllPrep DNA/RNA kit was used to purify total RNA. Before analysis, reads from multiple sequencing runs of the same library were pooled. As for the authors' bioinformatics: Only reads with exact TCR constant sequence were kept, trimmed to 150 nt, and grouped by their 12-nt molecular barcodes. Reads in each barcode group were sub-clustered using a 15% Levenshtein threshold, and a quality-weighted consensus sequence was built for each RNA molecule. Non-functional sequences were removed, as were lower-count sequences one edit away from another. Based on a fit of two negative binomial distributions, barcode sub-clusters having less than 20% of the maximum read count were discarded. The public sequencing data were trimmed at Q25 with fastp and processed into clonotypes with MiXCR by TCRdb, which kept only in-frame beta chains. Duplicate CDR3 protein sequences are folded into a single record with the most common DNA and genes. For this entry, the V and J calls and clone size follow TCRdb and not the study's own pipeline. The sample contains approximately 630,000 distinct CDR3 sequences, less than 30% of them found a single time. The ten top clones hold about 0.78% of the sample.

The germline V gene (reference sequence) provides CDR1 DFQATT and CDR2 SNEGSKA. The CDR3 numbers 16 residues from cysteine through phenylalanine. Left in the record is the CDR3 DNA by itself, 48 bases read in frame from the first base. V has 6 bases trimmed and J has 0 bases trimmed; junction bases matching no gene number 12. The TCR comes from a human donor in good health. Some libraries in this study had Jurkat cell RNA spiked in. The sequence links TRBV20-1 to TRBJ2-3; 7 central nucleotides agree with TRBD1. The sequenced sample consisted of naive CD8+ T cells from blood, with Jurkat cell RNA spiked in. Sample cell subset or site, as interpreted from the label and publication: FACS-sorted CD8+CD4-CCR7+CD45RA+ naive T cells. The DNA sequence is as follows: TGCAGTGCAACCATTCCAGGGGGATGGAGCACAGATACGCAGTATTTT. It is translated as CSATIPGGWSTDTQYF.